This T cell receptor (beta chain) was captured in a study of T cells after yellow fever vaccination. Points from the study as a whole: In FACS-sorted repertoires, abundant clonotypes from the bulk population could appear as contaminants.

This clonotype was recorded a few times. Its antigen is not known. Template switching by 5'RACE produced TCR cDNA, adding a universal primer site and UMIs. TCRdb fed the 5' RACE reads into MiXCR, producing one record per CDR3 protein. The sample lists 300,000 to 400,000 distinct CDR3 sequences, approximately 12% occurring once. This CDR3 comprises 17 residues. In germline, CDR1 is LGHNA, CDR2 YNFKEQ. The V and J ends lost 1 base and 4 bases, in that order; junction bases with no gene match: 8. V is TRBV4-2 and J is TRBJ2-1; 9 bases agree with TRBD2. This sequence was found in a young man who received the YFV17D yellow fever vaccine. The material sequenced was CD4+ T cells sorted from PBMCs, taken 45 days after the yellow fever booster vaccination. In DNA, the CDR3 is TGTGCCAGCAGCCAAGGCCATAGCGGGGGCCCGTACAATGAGCAGTTCTTC. Residues: CASSQGHSGGPYNEQFF.